A selection of T cell receptor beta chains follows, all from one sample in a study of T cells after yellow fever vaccination. TCRdb ran MiXCR on the 5' RACE reads and lists one entry per CDR3 protein. The sample has some 100,000 distinct CDR3 sequences, roughly 7.9% seen once; the top ten hold approximately 3%. This material consisted of CD4+ T cells sorted from PBMCs, taken around 45 days after the first yellow fever vaccination. Every receptor here comes from a young man who received the YFV17D yellow fever vaccine. The CDR3 runs from the conserved cysteine through the conserved F or W. D genes are given only for firm matches. The size entry is marked missing in some rows and otherwise reads once, few, many or a size class.

v_call	d_call	j_call	clone_size	cdr3_aa	cdr3_nt
TRBV4-3	-	TRBJ1-1	many	CASSQSFAGIHQRNTEAFF	TGCGCCAGCAGCCAAAGCTTCGCGGGGATTCATCAGAGGAACACTGAAGCTTTCTTT
TRBV7-2	-	TRBJ2-5	many	CASSLMGGERETQYF	TGTGCCAGCAGCTTGATGGGCGGGGAGAGGGAGACCCAGTACTTC
TRBV12-3/TRBV12-4	-	TRBJ1-5	many	CASSRQLGQPQHF	TGTGCCAGCAGTCGACAGTTAGGTCAGCCCCAGCATTTT
TRBV19	TRBD1	TRBJ2-3	many	CATSGQNTDTQYF	TGTGCCACGTCGGGACAGAACACAGATACGCAGTATTTT
TRBV5-1	TRBD2	TRBJ2-7	-	CASSLDPTGLVSYEQYF	TGCGCCAGCAGCTTGGACCCAACGGGACTAGTTTCCTACGAGCAGTACTTC
TRBV6-5	-	TRBJ2-2	many	CASSYSRFTGELFF	TGTGCCAGCAGTTACTCCCGTTTCACCGGGGAGCTGTTTTTT
TRBV12-3/TRBV12-4	TRBD2	TRBJ2-1	many	CASSLIAGGRNEQFF	TGTGCCAGCAGTTTAATAGCGGGGGGGCGCAATGAGCAGTTCTTC
TRBV7-2	-	TRBJ2-5	many	CASSPSTVGETQYF	TGTGCCAGCAGCCCCTCAACGGTCGGGGAGACCCAGTACTTC
TRBV20-1	-	TRBJ1-5	many	CSARGINQPQHF	TGCAGTGCTAGAGGGATCAATCAGCCCCAGCATTTT
TRBV5-1	TRBD1	TRBJ2-1	many	CASSSTGQNYNEQFF	TGCGCCAGCAGCTCCACGGGACAGAATTACAATGAGCAGTTCTTC
TRBV18	TRBD1	TRBJ1-1	-	CASSPGTGMNTEAFF	TGTGCCAGCTCACCCGGGACAGGAATGAACACTGAAGCTTTCTTT
TRBV5-5	-	TRBJ1-6	few	CASSLTRDSPLHF	TGTGCCAGCAGCTTGACGAGGGATTCACCCCTCCACTTT
TRBV5-4	TRBD1	TRBJ1-2	many	CASSRDRFRQIF	TGTGCCAGCAGCAGGGACAGGTTCCGGCAAATCTTC
TRBV11-1	-	TRBJ2-3	many	CASSLSAGSPDTQYF	TGTGCCAGCAGCTTATCCGCGGGGAGTCCAGATACGCAGTATTTT
TRBV3-1	-	TRBJ1-6	-	CASSPGGPGYSPLHF	TGTGCCAGCAGTCCCGGGGGCCCGGGGTACTCACCCCTCCACTTT
TRBV4-1	TRBD2	TRBJ2-1	many	CASSPLGTLADRNEQFF	TGCGCCAGCAGCCCCCTGGGGACTCTAGCGGATCGTAATGAGCAGTTCTTC
TRBV4-1	TRBD2	TRBJ2-3	few	CASSSPERGVTDTQYF	TGCGCCAGCAGCTCCCCAGAGCGGGGAGTTACAGATACGCAGTATTTT
TRBV20-1	-	TRBJ2-3	many	CSAPRGGAGDTQYF	TGCAGTGCTCCCCGGGGCGGTGCAGGAGATACGCAGTATTTT
TRBV3-1	TRBD1	TRBJ2-1	-	CASSPGTAPDNEQFF	TGTGCCAGCAGCCCCGGGACAGCACCCGACAATGAGCAGTTCTTC
TRBV5-1	-	TRBJ1-4	many	CASSLAGSTNEKLFF	TGCGCCAGCAGCTTGGCCGGATCGACTAATGAAAAACTGTTTTTT
TRBV18	TRBD1	TRBJ2-7	once	CASFPDRNSYEQYF	TGTGCCAGCTTCCCGGACAGGAACTCCTACGAGCAGTACTTC
TRBV13	TRBD1	TRBJ1-1	-	CASSLRTGGGKAFF	TGTGCCAGCAGCTTAAGGACAGGGGGCGGGAAAGCTTTCTTT
TRBV20-1	-	TRBJ1-5	-	CSARRGHGEPQHF	TGCAGTGCTAGAAGAGGGCACGGGGAGCCCCAGCATTTT
TRBV3-1	-	TRBJ2-7	many	CASSQPANVAVEEQYF	TGTGCCAGCAGCCAGCCCGCGAATGTCGCTGTCGAAGAGCAGTACTTC
TRBV10-1	TRBD1	TRBJ1-1	-	CASSSEQGANTEAFF	TGCGCCAGCAGCAGTGAACAGGGGGCGAACACTGAAGCTTTCTTT
TRBV12-3/TRBV12-4	-	TRBJ1-1	-	CASSLGQNTKAFF	TGTGCCAGCAGTTTAGGACAGAACACTAAAGCTTTCTTT
TRBV18	-	TRBJ2-5	many	CASSPRETETQYF	TGTGCCAGCTCACCGAGGGAGACGGAGACCCAGTACTTC
TRBV9	-	TRBJ1-1	-	CASSSGLGEGENTEAFF	TGTGCCAGCAGCTCCGGCCTCGGGGAAGGTGAGAACACTGAAGCTTTCTTT
TRBV11-2	-	TRBJ2-1	many	CASSLVVTSGEQFF	TGTGCCAGCAGCTTAGTGGTGACTAGTGGTGAGCAGTTCTTC
TRBV6-5	-	TRBJ1-1	-	CASRLWSGGGMNTEAFF	TGTGCCAGCAGGTTATGGTCCGGCGGAGGGATGAACACTGAAGCTTTCTTT
TRBV30	TRBD1	TRBJ2-5	many	CACNRAGGGETQYF	TGTGCCTGCAACAGAGCAGGGGGCGGGGAGACCCAGTACTTC
TRBV20-1	TRBD2	TRBJ2-5	-	CSARGGLAGSVGQETQYF	TGCAGTGCTAGAGGGGGACTAGCGGGGTCGGTCGGCCAAGAGACCCAGTACTTC
TRBV4-3	TRBD2	TRBJ2-1	many	CASSQNIFGEGLYNEQFF	TGCGCCAGCAGCCAAAATATCTTCGGGGAGGGGCTTTACAATGAGCAGTTCTTC
TRBV5-1	TRBD2	TRBJ2-3	-	CASSLEVAGGTDTQYF	TGCGCCAGCAGCTTGGAGGTAGCGGGGGGCACAGATACGCAGTATTTT
TRBV20-1	-	TRBJ2-1	many	CSARDRYRELVF	TGCAGTGCTAGAGATCGGTACAGGGAGTTGGTCTTC
TRBV7-9	TRBD2	TRBJ2-5	many	CASSPSGTWQTQYF	TGTGCCAGCAGCCCGAGCGGGACTTGGCAGACCCAGTACTTC
TRBV24-1	-	TRBJ2-5	many	CATSDFAQGRVTQYF	TGTGCCACCAGTGATTTCGCCCAGGGAAGGGTGACCCAGTACTTC
TRBV6-2/TRBV6-3	TRBD2	TRBJ2-2	many	CASSIAGGQNTGELFF	TGTGCCAGCAGCATAGCGGGGGGCCAGAACACCGGGGAGCTGTTTTTT
TRBV5-1	-	TRBJ2-3	medium-sized	CASSPDRTDTQYF	TGCGCCAGCAGCCCCGACCGCACAGATACGCAGTATTTT
TRBV5-4	-	TRBJ1-3	few	CASSFQGQGNTIYF	TGTGCCAGCAGCTTTCAGGGGCAAGGAAACACCATATATTTT
TRBV20-1	TRBD1	TRBJ2-2	many	CSASDRANTGELFF	TGCAGTGCTTCGGACAGGGCGAACACCGGGGAGCTGTTTTTT
TRBV7-2	TRBD1	TRBJ1-5	-	CASSAKTGVSNQPQHF	TGTGCCAGCAGCGCGAAGACAGGGGTTAGCAATCAGCCCCAGCATTTT
TRBV18	-	TRBJ1-6	few	CASSPTRDVRSPLHF	TGTGCCAGCTCACCTACTCGGGACGTAAGGTCACCCCTCCACTTT
TRBV5-1	-	TRBJ2-5	few	CASSLTGSLETQYF	TGCGCCAGCAGCTTGACGGGGTCCTTGGAGACCCAGTACTTC
TRBV12-3/TRBV12-4	TRBD1	TRBJ2-2	many	CASRPMTGYGELFF	TGTGCCAGCAGGCCCATGACAGGGTACGGGGAGCTGTTTTTT
TRBV7-2	-	TRBJ2-1	many	CASTSHPNEQFF	TGTGCCAGCACCTCCCACCCCAATGAGCAGTTCTTC
TRBV7-3	-	TRBJ2-7	-	CASSLQGGYEQYF	TGTGCCAGCAGCTTACAGGGCGGCTACGAGCAGTACTTC
TRBV24-1	TRBD1	TRBJ2-3	many	CATSDSGQALGARTDTQYF	TGTGCCACCAGTGATTCGGGACAGGCTTTAGGGGCCAGGACAGATACGCAGTATTTT
TRBV7-9	TRBD2	TRBJ2-5	few	CASSSRVAGGYQETQYF	TGTGCCAGCAGCTCCCGAGTAGCGGGGGGTTACCAAGAGACCCAGTACTTC
TRBV7-2	-	TRBJ2-5	many	CASSLSEYQETQYF	TGTGCCAGCAGCTTATCCGAGTACCAAGAGACCCAGTACTTC
TRBV6-5	-	TRBJ2-5	many	CASRPPAPKSWSETQYF	TGTGCCAGCAGACCTCCGGCACCAAAATCCTGGTCGGAGACCCAGTACTTC
TRBV11-2	-	TRBJ2-4	many	CASSLGVIQGLAKNIQYF	TGTGCCAGCAGCTTAGGCGTTATTCAGGGGCTAGCCAAAAACATTCAGTACTTC
TRBV5-1	-	TRBJ2-5	few	CASSFTPAETQYF	TGCGCCAGCAGCTTTACCCCGGCGGAGACCCAGTACTTC
TRBV7-6	TRBD2	TRBJ2-1	many	CASSLAGSTSGNEQFF	TGTGCCAGCAGCTTAGCAGGCTCGACTAGCGGGAATGAGCAGTTCTTC